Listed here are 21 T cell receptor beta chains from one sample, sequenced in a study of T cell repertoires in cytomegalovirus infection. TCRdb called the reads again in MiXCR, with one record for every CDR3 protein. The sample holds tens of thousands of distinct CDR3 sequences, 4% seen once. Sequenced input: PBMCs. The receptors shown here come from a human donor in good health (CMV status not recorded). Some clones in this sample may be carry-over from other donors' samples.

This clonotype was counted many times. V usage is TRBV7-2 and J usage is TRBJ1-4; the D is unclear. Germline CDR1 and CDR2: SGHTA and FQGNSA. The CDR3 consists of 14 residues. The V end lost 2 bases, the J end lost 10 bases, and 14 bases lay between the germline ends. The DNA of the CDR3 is TGTGCCAGCAGCTTACCCAACTTGGGCGGAAAACTGTTTTTT. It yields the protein CASSLPNLGGKLFF.

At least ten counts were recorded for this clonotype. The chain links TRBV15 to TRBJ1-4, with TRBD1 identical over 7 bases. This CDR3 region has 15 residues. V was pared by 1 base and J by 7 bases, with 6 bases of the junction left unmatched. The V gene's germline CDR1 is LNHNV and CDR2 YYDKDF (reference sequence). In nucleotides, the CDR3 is TGTGCCACCAGCAGAGCTGCAGGGGGGCGTGAAAAACTGTTTTTT. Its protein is CATSRAAGGREKLFF.

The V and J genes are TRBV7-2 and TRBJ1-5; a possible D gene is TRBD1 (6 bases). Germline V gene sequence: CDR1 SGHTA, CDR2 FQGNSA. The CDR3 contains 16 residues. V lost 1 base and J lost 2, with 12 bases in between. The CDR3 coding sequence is TGTGCCAGCAGCTTAGATGGGGGGGCGGGCAATCAGCCCCAGCATTTT. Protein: CASSLDGGAGNQPQHF.

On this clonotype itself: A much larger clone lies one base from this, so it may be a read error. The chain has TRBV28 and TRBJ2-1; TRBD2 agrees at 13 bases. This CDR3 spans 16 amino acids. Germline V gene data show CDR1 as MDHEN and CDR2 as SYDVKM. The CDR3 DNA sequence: TGTGCCAGCAGGTCACTAGCGGGAGGGTCCTACAATGAGCCGTTCTTC. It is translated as CASRSLAGGSYNEPFF.

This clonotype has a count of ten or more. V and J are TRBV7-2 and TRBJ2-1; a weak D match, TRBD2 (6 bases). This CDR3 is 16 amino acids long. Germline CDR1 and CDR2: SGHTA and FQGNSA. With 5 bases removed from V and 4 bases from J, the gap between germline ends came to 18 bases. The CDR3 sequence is CASSLSGGSGYNEQFF. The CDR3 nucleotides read TGTGCCAGCAGCCTTTCCGGGGGTTCGGGTTACAATGAGCAGTTCTTC.

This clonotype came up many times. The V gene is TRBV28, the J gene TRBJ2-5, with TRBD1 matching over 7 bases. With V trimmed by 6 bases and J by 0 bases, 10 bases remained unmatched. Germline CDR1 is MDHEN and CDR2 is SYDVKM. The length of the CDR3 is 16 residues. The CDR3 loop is CASSLGGQVNQETQYF. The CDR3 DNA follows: TGTGCCAGCAGCCTAGGCGGACAGGTCAACCAAGAGACCCAGTACTTC.

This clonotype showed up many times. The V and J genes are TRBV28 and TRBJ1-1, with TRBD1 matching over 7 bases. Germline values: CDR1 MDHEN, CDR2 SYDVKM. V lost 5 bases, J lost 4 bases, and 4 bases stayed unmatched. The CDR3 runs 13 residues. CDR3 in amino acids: CASSETGLTEAFF. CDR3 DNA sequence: TGTGCCAGCAGTGAGACAGGGCTCACTGAAGCTTTCTTT.

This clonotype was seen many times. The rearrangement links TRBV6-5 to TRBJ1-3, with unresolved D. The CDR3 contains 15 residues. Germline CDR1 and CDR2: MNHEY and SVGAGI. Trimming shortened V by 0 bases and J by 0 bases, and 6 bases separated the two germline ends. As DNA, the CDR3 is TGTGCCAGCAGTTACTCGAGAAGCTCTGGAAACACCATATATTTT. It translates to CASSYSRSSGNTIYF.

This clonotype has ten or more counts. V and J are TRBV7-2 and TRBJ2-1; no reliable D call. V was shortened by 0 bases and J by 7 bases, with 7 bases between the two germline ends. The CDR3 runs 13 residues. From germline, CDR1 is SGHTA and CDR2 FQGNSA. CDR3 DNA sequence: TGTGCCAGCAGCTTAGCGCACAAGAATGAGCAGTTCTTC. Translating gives CASSLAHKNEQFF.

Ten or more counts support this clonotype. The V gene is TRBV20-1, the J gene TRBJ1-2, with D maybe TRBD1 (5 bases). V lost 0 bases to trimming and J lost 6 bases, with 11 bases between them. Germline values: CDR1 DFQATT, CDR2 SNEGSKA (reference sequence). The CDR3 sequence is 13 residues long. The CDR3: CSARDMVGDGYTF. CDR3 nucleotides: TGCAGTGCTAGAGATATGGTGGGGGATGGCTACACCTTC.

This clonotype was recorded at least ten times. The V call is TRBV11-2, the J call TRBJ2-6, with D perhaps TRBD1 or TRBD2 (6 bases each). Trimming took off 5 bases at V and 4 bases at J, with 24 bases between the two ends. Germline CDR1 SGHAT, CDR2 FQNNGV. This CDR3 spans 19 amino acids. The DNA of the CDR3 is TGTGCCAGCAGCCAGAGGGGGGAGCGGCTTCTCTTGGGGGCCAACGTCCTGACTTTC. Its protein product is CASSQRGERLLLGANVLTF.

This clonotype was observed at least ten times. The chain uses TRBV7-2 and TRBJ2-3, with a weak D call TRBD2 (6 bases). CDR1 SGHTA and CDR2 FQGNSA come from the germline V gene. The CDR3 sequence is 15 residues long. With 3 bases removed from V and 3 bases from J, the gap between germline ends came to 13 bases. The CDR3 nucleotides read TGTGCCAGCAGCTTCCGACTAGAGGGGACAGATACGCAGTATTTT. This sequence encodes CASSFRLEGTDTQYF. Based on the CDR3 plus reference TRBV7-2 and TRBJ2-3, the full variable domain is GAGVSQSPSNKVTEKGKDVELRCDPISGHTALYWYRQSLGQGLEFLIYFQGNSAPDKSGLPSDRFSAERTGGSVSTLTIQRTQQEDSAVYLCASSFRLEGTDTQYFGPGTRLTVL.

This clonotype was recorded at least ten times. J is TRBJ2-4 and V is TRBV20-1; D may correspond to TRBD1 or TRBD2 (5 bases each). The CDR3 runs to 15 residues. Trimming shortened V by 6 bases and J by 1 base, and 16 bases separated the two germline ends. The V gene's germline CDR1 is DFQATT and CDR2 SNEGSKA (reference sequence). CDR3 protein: CSAERDPGAKNIQYF. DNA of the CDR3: TGCAGTGCGGAGAGGGACCCCGGGGCCAAAAACATTCAGTACTTC.

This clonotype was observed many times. CDR3 sequence: CASSILAQPDTQYF. In DNA, the CDR3 is TGTGCCAGTAGTATACTGGCCCAGCCAGATACGCAGTATTTT. The rearrangement uses TRBV19 and TRBJ2-3, with unresolved D. Per the germline V gene, CDR1 is LNHDA and CDR2 is SQIVND (reference sequence). V was trimmed by 2 bases and J by 4 bases, leaving 10 bases between them. The CDR3 consists of 14 residues.

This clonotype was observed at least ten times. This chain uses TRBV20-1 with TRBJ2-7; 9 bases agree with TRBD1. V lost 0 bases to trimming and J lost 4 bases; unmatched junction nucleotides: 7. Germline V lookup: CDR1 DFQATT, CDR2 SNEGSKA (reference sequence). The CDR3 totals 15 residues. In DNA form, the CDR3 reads TGCAGTGCTAGAGATCCCACAGGGGGCGCGTACGAGCAGTACTTC. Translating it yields CSARDPTGGAYEQYF.

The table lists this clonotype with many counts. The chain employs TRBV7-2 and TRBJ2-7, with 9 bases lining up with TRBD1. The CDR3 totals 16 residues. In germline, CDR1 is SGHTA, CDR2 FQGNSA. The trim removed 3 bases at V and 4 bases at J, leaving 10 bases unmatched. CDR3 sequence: CASSLQMTGGGYEQYF. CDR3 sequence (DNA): TGTGCCAGCAGCTTGCAAATGACAGGGGGTGGTTACGAGCAGTACTTC.

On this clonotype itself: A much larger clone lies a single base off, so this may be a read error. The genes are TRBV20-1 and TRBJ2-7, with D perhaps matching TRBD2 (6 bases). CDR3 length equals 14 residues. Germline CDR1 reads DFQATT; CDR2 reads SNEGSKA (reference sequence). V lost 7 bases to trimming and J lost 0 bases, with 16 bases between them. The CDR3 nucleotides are TGCAGTGTCCCTGAACGGGGAGGCTCCTACGAGCAGTACTTC. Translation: CSVPERGGSYEQYF.

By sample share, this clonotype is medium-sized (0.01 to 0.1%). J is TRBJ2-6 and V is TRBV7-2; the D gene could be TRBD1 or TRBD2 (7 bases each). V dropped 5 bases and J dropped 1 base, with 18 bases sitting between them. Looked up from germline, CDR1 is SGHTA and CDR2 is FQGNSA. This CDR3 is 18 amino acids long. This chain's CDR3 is CASSAAQGGISGANVLTF. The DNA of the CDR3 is TGTGCCAGCAGCGCCGCCCAGGGGGGGATTTCTGGGGCCAACGTCCTGACTTTC. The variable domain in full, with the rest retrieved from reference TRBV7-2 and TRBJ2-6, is GAGVSQSPSNKVTEKGKDVELRCDPISGHTALYWYRQSLGQGLEFLIYFQGNSAPDKSGLPSDRFSAERTGGSVSTLTIQRTQQEDSAVYLCASSAAQGGISGANVLTFGAGSRLTVL.

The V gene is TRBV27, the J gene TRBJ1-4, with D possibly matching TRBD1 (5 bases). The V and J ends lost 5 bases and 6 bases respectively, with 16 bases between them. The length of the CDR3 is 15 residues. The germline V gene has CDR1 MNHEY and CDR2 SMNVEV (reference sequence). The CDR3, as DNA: TGTGCCAGCAGTCCTTCAAGGGGCGCCTATGAAAAACTGTTTTTT. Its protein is CASSPSRGAYEKLFF.

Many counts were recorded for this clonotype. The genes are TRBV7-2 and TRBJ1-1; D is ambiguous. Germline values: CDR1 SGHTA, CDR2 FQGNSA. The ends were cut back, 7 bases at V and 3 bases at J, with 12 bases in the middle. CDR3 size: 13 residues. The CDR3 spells CASTKEIHTEAFF. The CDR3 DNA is TGTGCCAGCACCAAGGAGATCCACACTGAAGCTTTCTTT. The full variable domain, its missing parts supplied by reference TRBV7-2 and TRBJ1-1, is GAGVSQSPSNKVTEKGKDVELRCDPISGHTALYWYRQSLGQGLEFLIYFQGNSAPDKSGLPSDRFSAERTGGSVSTLTIQRTQQEDSAVYLCASTKEIHTEAFFGQGTRLTVV.

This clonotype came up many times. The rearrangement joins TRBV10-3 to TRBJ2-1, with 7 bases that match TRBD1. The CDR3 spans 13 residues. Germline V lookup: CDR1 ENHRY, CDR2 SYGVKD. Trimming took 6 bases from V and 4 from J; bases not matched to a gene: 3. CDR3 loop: CAIRGQIYNEQFF. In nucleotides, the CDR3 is TGTGCCATCAGGGGACAGATTTACAATGAGCAGTTCTTC.